What follows are 20 T cell receptor beta chains derived from one specimen sequenced in a study of T cell responses to AZD1222 COVID-19 vaccine. Method: immunoSEQ multiplex PCR; TCRdb's copy keeps in-frame clones and lacks some. The sample yields roughly 180,000 clones, 91% seen once. The sequencing used peripheral blood, collected on day 0 of AZD1222 vaccination. These receptors were taken from an adult in good health.

This chain connects TRBV19 to TRBJ1-1, with 7 bases identical to TRBD1. Per the germline V gene, CDR1 is LNHDA and CDR2 is SQIVND (reference sequence). This CDR3 is built from 16 residues. V trimming: 7 bases; J trimming: 3 bases; junction bases outside the gene matches: 14. This chain's CDR3 is CASTPTGSIFYTEAFF. The CDR3 region has the DNA TGTGCCAGTACTCCGACAGGGAGTATCTTCTACACTGAAGCTTTCTTT.

J is TRBJ2-1 and V is TRBV9; D might be TRBD1 (6 bases). CDR3 length: 17 amino acids. The V gene lost 0 bases and the J gene lost 7 bases, with 20 bases spanning the gap. The germline V gene encodes CDR1 SGDLS and CDR2 YYNGEE. CDR3 protein: CASSVGSRGNRVNEQFF. The CDR3 coding sequence is TGTGCCAGCAGCGTAGGTTCACGTGGAAACAGGGTTAATGAGCAGTTCTTC.

This clone was observed once. The chain links TRBV2 to TRBJ1-4, with D tentatively TRBD1 (5 bases). The V gene's germline CDR1 is SNHLY and CDR2 FYNNEI. V was pared by 7 bases and J by 4 bases, with 13 bases between. The CDR3 has 14 amino acids. CDR3 nucleotides: TGTGCCAGCATTCCCATGGGGGGTAATGAAAAACTGTTTTTT. Its protein product is CASIPMGGNEKLFF.

The V call is TRBV3-1 (or the pseudogene TRBV3-2), the J call TRBJ1-3, with TRBD1 matching 8 bases. V lost 5 bases and J lost 6; bases outside the gene matches: 6. The CDR3 is 14 residues long. From germline, CDR1 is LGHDT and CDR2 YNNKEL (reference sequence). CDR3 protein: CASSFGQGLNTIYF. The CDR3 nucleotides read TGTGCCAGCAGCTTCGGACAGGGCTTAAACACCATATATTTT.

The CDR3 DNA sequence: TGTGCCAGCAGCTCCCCGGGACAGGGGGTTAGCGGGGAGCTGTTTTTT. This sequence encodes CASSSPGQGVSGELFF. This chain connects TRBV7-3 to TRBJ2-2, with 11 bases that match TRBD1. The CDR3 is made up of 16 amino acids. The germline CDR1 and CDR2 sequences are SGHTA and FQGTGA. Unmatched junction bases numbered 8, after V lost 4 bases and J lost 7 bases.

The chain couples TRBV28 to TRBJ1-2; D is ambiguous. Trimming left V 2 bases short and J 5 bases short, with 6 bases between. Germline lookup yields CDR1 MDHEN and CDR2 SYDVKM. CDR3 length: 12 amino acids. CDR3 DNA sequence: TGTGCCAGCAGTTTAGAGAGATATGGCTACACCTTC. Amino acids: CASSLERYGYTF.

The chain joins TRBV19 to TRBJ1-3; D is unclear. Germline V gives CDR1 LNHDA, CDR2 SQIVND (reference sequence). Trimming took 3 bases from V and 2 from J, leaving 14 bases between them. The CDR3 totals 16 residues. The CDR3 region has the DNA TGTGCCAGTAGTATCCCCCCGATCAAAGCTGGAAACACCATATATTTT. Protein sequence: CASSIPPIKAGNTIYF.

CDR3 coding DNA: TGTGCCACCGAGCTCCAGGGGAGCAACTATGGCTACACCTTC. It encodes CATELQGSNYGYTF. The chain has TRBV5-4 and TRBJ1-2; D perhaps matches TRBD1 (6 bases). CDR3 length: 14 residues. The germline V gene encodes CDR1 SGHNT and CDR2 YYREEE (reference sequence). Trimming left V 9 bases short and J 2 bases short, with 17 bases between.

This clone came up once. The chain links TRBV6-5 to TRBJ1-4, with D possibly matching TRBD1 (6 bases). This CDR3 comprises 15 residues. In germline, CDR1 is MNHEY, CDR2 SVGAGI. Trimming took 5 bases from V and 6 from J, leaving 16 bases between them. DNA of the CDR3: TGTGCCAGCAGTCCTGCGGGGGCAGGGGATGAAAAACTGTTTTTT. This codes for CASSPAGAGDEKLFF.

The J gene is TRBJ2-3, the V gene TRBV27; 12 positions match TRBD2. The CDR3 sequence is 14 residues long. With V trimmed by 4 bases and J by 6 bases, 2 bases remained unmatched. CDR1 is MNHEY, CDR2 SMNVEV, per germline (reference sequence). In DNA form, the CDR3 reads TGTGCCAGCAGTTCAGGGACTAGCGGGGATACGCAGTATTTT. Translating it yields CASSSGTSGDTQYF.

The chain combines TRBV30 with TRBJ1-1; 10 positions agree with TRBD1. V was pared by 3 bases and J by 7 bases, with 8 bases of the junction left unmatched. The CDR3 has 14 amino acids. Germline CDR1 GTSNPN, CDR2 SVGIG (reference sequence). The CDR3 nucleotides are TGTGCCTGGAGGGCAGGACAGGGGGTTGGTGAAGCTTTCTTT. This encodes CAWRAGQGVGEAFF.

The genes are TRBV19 and TRBJ2-5; TRBD2 is a possible D gene (5 bases). Trimming took off 5 bases at V and 2 bases at J, with 12 bases between the two ends. The germline CDR1 and CDR2 sequences are LNHDA and SQIVND (reference sequence). This CDR3 spans 14 amino acids. The CDR3, as DNA: TGTGCCAGTAGTCCTCCGGGAACTCAAGAGACCCAGTACTTC. Translating it yields CASSPPGTQETQYF.

The V and J genes are TRBV6-4 and TRBJ2-3; 9 bases are a match to TRBD2. Looked up from germline, CDR1 is MRHNA and CDR2 is SNTAGT. The CDR3 has 14 residues. Trimming removed 6 bases from V and 2 bases from J; junction bases left unmatched: 3. CDR3 region: CASSERGATDTQYF. CDR3 sequence (DNA): TGTGCCAGCAGCGAGCGGGGGGCCACAGATACGCAGTATTTT.

The V call is TRBV19, the J call TRBJ1-2; D is unresolved. Trimming cost V 0 bases and J 14 bases, with 19 bases left between them. The CDR3 is 14 amino acids. Germline V CDR1 and CDR2: LNHDA, SQIVND (reference sequence). This CDR3 reads CASSIDPRNRWRTF. The CDR3 DNA sequence: TGTGCCAGTAGTATAGATCCCAGGAATCGGTGGAGGACCTTC.

The V call is TRBV9, the J call TRBJ2-1, with D unclear. This CDR3 has 13 amino acids. Deletions cut 3 bases from V and 0 bases from J, with 4 bases between. Germline V gene lookup returns CDR1 SGDLS and CDR2 YYNGEE. The CDR3 bases are TGTGCCAGCAGCGGGAGCTCCTACAATGAGCAGTTCTTC. Translated: CASSGSSYNEQFF.

This clone was counted once. This sequence joins TRBV28 and TRBJ2-7, with D perhaps TRBD2 (7 bases). CDR3 length: 14 residues. Trimming cost V 5 bases and J 2 bases, with 13 bases left between them. Looked up from germline, CDR1 is MDHEN and CDR2 is SYDVKM. The CDR3 region has the DNA TGTGCCAGCAGTCCCCCGGGGGGCCCCTACGAGCAGTACTTC. Its protein is CASSPPGGPYEQYF.

The chain combines TRBV7-9 with TRBJ1-6, with D hard to call. CDR1 is SEHNR and CDR2 is FQNEAQ in the germline V gene (reference sequence). The CDR3 has 16 residues. V was pared by 5 bases and J by 3 bases, with 14 bases between. The CDR3 sequence is CASSERGPNYNSPLHF. Written as DNA, the CDR3 is TGTGCCAGCAGCGAAAGAGGGCCCAACTATAATTCACCCCTCCACTTT.

CDR3 in amino acids: CASSYEGTSNQPQHF. The CDR3 DNA sequence: TGTGCCAGCAGTTACGAAGGGACAAGCAATCAGCCCCAGCATTTT. This chain uses TRBV6-2 or TRBV6-3 with TRBJ1-5; possibly TRBD1 for D (6 bases). Germline CDR1 MNHEY, CDR2 SVGEGT. The CDR3 runs to 15 residues. Trimming pared 2 bases from V and 1 base from J, leaving 9 bases between.

V and J are TRBV29-1 and TRBJ1-2, with D possibly being TRBD1 (6 bases). The germline V and J ends were trimmed by 7 bases and 5 bases, with 14 bases remaining between them. This CDR3 region has 12 residues. Germline V gene lookup returns CDR1 SQVTM and CDR2 ANQGSEA. DNA of the CDR3: TGCAGCGCGGGACACAGTCTTTATGGCTACACCTTC. Its protein product is CSAGHSLYGYTF.

The V call is TRBV20-1, the J call TRBJ2-1; either TRBD1 or TRBD2 may fit D (5 bases each). CDR1 DFQATT and CDR2 SNEGSKA come from the germline V gene (reference sequence). Trimming cost V 3 bases and J 1 base, with 10 bases left between them. CDR3 length: 14 residues. DNA for the CDR3: TGCAGTGCTAGTCGAGGGGATTCCTACAATGAGCAGTTCTTC. Residues: CSASRGDSYNEQFF.